Shown below are 29 T cell receptor beta chains from a single sample sequenced in a study of blood T cells in healthy people across ages. The second PCR ran about 6 to 11 cycles with a sample-barcoded 5' primer and J-beta primers. TCRdb called the 5' RACE reads again in MiXCR, with one record for every CDR3 protein. The table includes about 800,000 distinct CDR3 sequences, roughly 25% detected once. Another study also made use of these data, one on T cells of mothers and their children.

What was sequenced was blood. These receptors were collected from a boy younger than 18 in good health.

The chain carries TRBV4-1 and TRBJ1-1, with TRBD1 matching over 7 bases. CDR3 size: 19 residues. V lost 4 bases to trimming and J lost 6 bases; unmatched junction nucleotides: 23. Per the germline V gene, CDR1 is MGHRA and CDR2 is YSYEKL. The CDR3, as DNA: TGCGCCAGCAGCCCCCGACCCCACAGGGGAGGAGGTCAAGGGTCTGAAGCTTTCTTT. Encoded protein: CASSPRPHRGGGQGSEAFF.

This clonotype has just a few counts. V and J are TRBV24-1 and TRBJ2-4; TRBD1 is a possible D gene (6 bases). Germline-derived CDR1 and CDR2 are KGHDR and SFDVKD. V dropped 3 bases and J dropped 6 bases, with 11 bases sitting between them. This CDR3 has 14 residues. As DNA, the CDR3 is TGTGCCACCAGTGATCCGGGGACACTAAACATTCAGTACTTC. This gives the protein CATSDPGTLNIQYF.

A word on this clonotype: At one boundary the junction diverges from the germline segment, which might be a read error. The chain carries TRBV28 and TRBJ2-5; 10 nucleotides line up with TRBD2. Germline V gene lookup returns CDR1 MDHEN and CDR2 SYDVKM. This CDR3 contains 15 residues. CDR3 region: CASSSSGRGTNEQSF. The CDR3 nucleotides are TGTGCCAGCAGTTCAAGCGGGAGGGGTACTAATGAGCAGTCCTTC.

This clonotype has a handful of counts. This chain connects TRBV28 to TRBJ2-7, with D perhaps TRBD2 (5 bases). The closer fit of TRBJ2-5 to the DNA end suggests the J call may be wrong. The CDR3 loop spans 13 amino acids. Germline V gene data show CDR1 as MDHEN and CDR2 as SYDVKM. The CDR3 coding sequence is TGTGCCAGCAGACAGCGGACCCAAGAGACCCAGTACTTC. Translated, it gives CASRQRTQETQYF.

This clonotype was found many times. CDR3 coding DNA: TGTGCCAGCAGCGTAGTAACAGATAACACTGAAGCTTTCTTT. It translates to CASSVVTDNTEAFF. V and J are TRBV9 and TRBJ1-1; D call uncertain. V lost 0 bases and J 2 bases, leaving 8 bases between the germline ends. CDR1 is SGDLS, CDR2 YYNGEE, per germline. The CDR3 contains 14 residues.

This sequence joins TRBV20-1 and TRBJ2-5; D is unresolved. Germline V gene data show CDR1 as DFQATT and CDR2 as SNEGSKA (reference sequence). The CDR3 is 13 amino acids. Trimming took off 0 bases at V and 4 bases at J, with 9 bases between the two ends. CDR3 DNA: TGCAGTGCTAGAGAGGGTTCCTCAGAGACCCAGTACTTC. This gives the protein CSAREGSSETQYF.

The chain recombines TRBV7-2 with TRBJ2-3; TRBD1 might be the D (6 bases). The CDR3 loop spans 16 amino acids. V was clipped by 5 bases and J by 0 bases, with 15 bases between them. From germline, CDR1 is SGHTA and CDR2 FQGNSA. The CDR3 sequence is CASSPSRTVSTDTQYF. CDR3 bases: TGTGCCAGCAGCCCGAGTCGGACAGTTAGCACAGATACGCAGTATTTT.

The chain couples TRBV12-3 or TRBV12-4 to TRBJ2-1, with D possibly TRBD2 on 6 matching bases. V was clipped by 3 bases and J by 9 bases, with 18 bases between them. This CDR3 is built from 15 residues. The chain's CDR3 is CASSFDGSGATEQFF. CDR3 sequence (DNA): TGTGCCAGCAGTTTTGACGGGAGTGGGGCCACTGAGCAGTTCTTC.

The CDR3 loop reads CASSTMEGGKNSPKYF. Written as DNA, the CDR3 is TGTGCCAGCAGCACAATGGAGGGGGGCAAAAACTCCCCGAAGTACTTC. V usage is TRBV7-2 and J usage is TRBJ2-5, with D possibly being TRBD1 or TRBD2 (6 bases each). There are 16 residues in the CDR3. Germline-derived CDR1 and CDR2 are SGHTA and FQGNSA. V was pared by 5 bases and J by 12 bases, with 28 bases between.

The V gene is TRBV20-1, the J gene TRBJ2-4; 11 bases align to TRBD2. The CDR3 spans 18 residues. Looked up from germline, CDR1 is DFQATT and CDR2 is SNEGSKA (reference sequence). Unmatched junction bases numbered 12, after V lost 3 bases and J lost 2 bases. DNA for the CDR3: TGCAGTGCTAGGGGGCTAGCGGGAGGTCTATCGTCCAAAAACATTCAGTACTTC. Translation gives CSARGLAGGLSSKNIQYF.

This clonotype was detected ten times or more. This chain uses TRBV5-6 with TRBJ2-5; 7 positions match TRBD1. The ends lost 4 bases at V and 2 bases at J; junction bases unmatched: 2. The CDR3 extends over 13 amino acids. Germline CDR1 is SGHDT and CDR2 is YYEEEE. CDR3 amino acids: CASSEGQQETQYF. The CDR3 DNA sequence: TGTGCCAGCAGCGAGGGACAGCAAGAGACCCAGTACTTC.

The gene calls are TRBV25-1 and TRBJ2-5; D gene uncertain. Per the germline V gene, CDR1 is MGHDK and CDR2 is SYGVNS. V lost 3 bases to trimming and J lost 7 bases, with 18 bases between them. This CDR3 is 15 amino acids long. This CDR3 is CASSDKGGPLGTQYF. DNA of the CDR3: TGTGCCAGCAGTGATAAGGGCGGACCATTGGGGACCCAGTACTTC.

This clonotype was seen a few times. The chain couples TRBV6-5 to TRBJ1-3, with D possibly matching TRBD1 (6 bases). V was shortened by 1 base and J by 0 bases, with 16 bases between the two germline ends. The germline CDR1 and CDR2 sequences are MNHEY and SVGAGI. The CDR3 is made up of 18 amino acids. The CDR3 loop reads CASSYFPTGLSSGNTIYF. In nucleotides, the CDR3 is TGTGCCAGCAGTTACTTTCCGACAGGCCTGAGCTCTGGAAACACCATATATTTT.

V gene TRBV18 combines with J gene TRBJ1-1, with 11 positions matching TRBD1. Germline values: CDR1 KGHSH, CDR2 LQKENI. The CDR3 is 14 residues long. J lost 6 bases, V lost 3 bases, and 3 bases had no gene match. The CDR3, as DNA: TGTGCCAGCTCACCTCCGGGACAGGGGGCTGAAGCTTTCTTT. Its translation: CASSPPGQGAEAFF. Filled out from reference TRBV18 and TRBJ1-1, the complete variable domain reads NAGVMQNPRHLVRRRGQEARLRCSPMKGHSHVYWYRQLPEEGLKFMVYLQKENIIDESGMPKERFSAEFPKEGPSILRIQQVVRGDSAAYFCASSPPGQGAEAFFGQGTRLTVV.

This sequence joins TRBV7-2 and TRBJ2-3; D is undetermined. The CDR3 length is 13 residues. With 5 bases removed from V and 6 bases from J, the gap between germline ends came to 12 bases. Per germline, CDR1 SGHTA and CDR2 FQGNSA. The CDR3 nucleotides are TGTGCCAGCAGCCCGTCAGCCTGGGATACGCAGTATTTT. It specifies CASSPSAWDTQYF.

This clonotype was observed a handful of times. The chain couples TRBV12-3 or TRBV12-4 to TRBJ1-1, with D possibly matching TRBD1 (6 bases). The CDR3 covers 11 residues. Trimming shortened V by 3 bases and J by 8 bases, and 7 bases separated the two germline ends. The CDR3 sequence: CASSFRGEAFF. The CDR3 nucleotides are TGTGCCAGCAGTTTCAGGGGCGAAGCTTTCTTT.

V is TRBV27 and J is TRBJ2-4, with TRBD1 as a possible D gene (6 bases). V lost 2 bases and J lost 0, with 17 bases in between. Germline loops: CDR1 MNHEY, CDR2 SMNVEV (reference sequence). The CDR3 runs 18 residues. The CDR3 loop is CASSLVPPGQTAKNIQYF. The CDR3 coding sequence is TGTGCCAGCAGTTTAGTCCCTCCGGGACAAACAGCCAAAAACATTCAGTACTTC.

This clonotype was seen a few times. The rearrangement uses TRBV5-6 and TRBJ2-1; TRBD1 matches at 10 bases. The assigned J gene may be wrong: the sequence end matches TRBJ2-5 better. This CDR3 contains 16 residues. Per germline, CDR1 SGHDT and CDR2 YYEEEE. CDR3 in DNA: TGTGCCAGCAGCTTATCGGACAGGGGGGCAGAAAGGGCCCAGTACTTC. Translated, it gives CASSLSDRGAERAQYF.

Concerning this clonotype: This CDR3 fails to terminate in the conserved phenylalanine or tryptophan, so it likely reflects a read error. The chain uses TRBV20-1 and TRBJ2-4; TRBD2 is a possible D gene (7 bases). V was shortened by 6 bases and J by 3 bases, with 15 bases between the two germline ends. CDR3 size: 14 residues. In germline, CDR1 is DFQATT, CDR2 SNEGSKA (reference sequence). The CDR3 protein is CSADAGAGKNIQYL. As DNA, the CDR3 is TGCAGTGCAGACGCGGGGGCAGGCAAAAACATTCAGTACTTG.

This chain uses TRBV4-1 with TRBJ2-3; 10 bases agree with TRBD2. In germline, CDR1 is MGHRA, CDR2 YSYEKL. V shed 1 base, J shed 5 bases, and the junction held 6 bases outside the gene matches. CDR3 length: 16 amino acids. CDR3 in amino acids: CASSQGLLAGLDTQYF. The CDR3 nucleotides read TGCGCCAGCAGCCAAGGCCTACTAGCGGGGTTAGATACGCAGTATTTT.

The J gene is TRBJ1-2, the V gene TRBV6-5; possibly TRBD1 for D (5 bases). CDR3 length: 15 residues. Germline values: CDR1 MNHEY, CDR2 SVGAGI. Trimming removed 2 bases at V and 5 bases at J, with 15 bases between. CDR3 in DNA: TGTGCCAGCAGTTACGTCCAGGCGCCAGGGTATGGCTACACCTTC. It is translated as CASSYVQAPGYGYTF.

Only a few counts were recorded for this clonotype. The CDR3 coding sequence is TGCAGTGCTAGGTGGACCAGCGGGCTGACGCCTGAGACCCAGTACTTC. Translating it yields CSARWTSGLTPETQYF. The chain combines TRBV20-1 with TRBJ2-5, with TRBD2 as a possible D gene (6 bases). The CDR3 sequence is 16 residues long. Deletions cut 3 bases from V and 5 bases from J, with 22 bases between. Germline CDR1 is DFQATT and CDR2 is SNEGSKA (reference sequence).

This clonotype has just a few counts. In this CDR3 the conserved last residue, phenylalanine or tryptophan, is missing, so a read error is likely. The chain is built from TRBV5-1 and TRBJ2-3; no clear D gene. This CDR3 spans 14 amino acids. V shed 4 bases and J shed 3 bases, with 12 bases lying between them. Germline V gene sequence: CDR1 SGHRS, CDR2 YFSETQ. The CDR3 DNA sequence: TGCGCCAGCAGCCCCGATACAATTACAGATACGCAGTATCTT. This translates into CASSPDTITDTQYL.

V gene TRBV19 combines with J gene TRBJ1-1, with a possible D match to TRBD1 (6 bases). There are 12 residues in the CDR3. Germline V gives CDR1 LNHDA, CDR2 SQIVND (reference sequence). The V end lost 7 bases, the J end lost 4 bases, and 10 bases lay between the germline ends. This CDR3 is CASIRGSTEAFF. The CDR3 region has the DNA TGTGCCAGTATCAGGGGATCCACTGAAGCTTTCTTT.

The chain joins TRBV20-1 to TRBJ2-7, with TRBD1 identical over 7 bases. The CDR3 length is 14 residues. CDR1 is DFQATT, CDR2 SNEGSKA, per germline (reference sequence). The V segment lost 4 bases and the J segment 6 bases; nucleotides outside the gene matches: 12. CDR3 DNA sequence: TGCAGTGCTATCCCCGCAGGGGGAGACGGCGAGCAGTACTTC. Its translation: CSAIPAGGDGEQYF.

This clonotype was picked up one time. V usage is TRBV13 and J usage is TRBJ2-5; 12 bases are shared with TRBD2. V shed 2 bases, J shed 6 bases, and the junction held 7 bases outside the gene matches. In germline, CDR1 is PRHDT, CDR2 FYEKMQ (reference sequence). This CDR3 has 16 amino acids. CDR3 protein: CASSLSTSGRSKTQYF. Written as DNA, the CDR3 is TGTGCCAGCAGCTTATCGACTAGCGGGAGAAGTAAGACCCAGTACTTC.

This clonotype was seen a few times. CDR3 protein: CATSDFGNTEAFF. As DNA, the CDR3 is TGTGCCACCAGTGATTTCGGGAACACTGAAGCTTTCTTT. This chain joins TRBV24-1 and TRBJ1-1; D gene unclear. V lost 1 base to trimming and J lost 1 base, with 3 bases between them. This CDR3 region has 13 residues. The germline CDR1 and CDR2 sequences are KGHDR and SFDVKD.

This chain joins TRBV7-9 and TRBJ1-2, with D unresolved. The CDR3 covers 14 residues. Germline CDR1 reads SEHNR; CDR2 reads FQNEAQ (reference sequence). V lost 5 bases, J lost 6 bases, and 16 bases lay in between. CDR3 sequence: CASSPLQVPNGYTF. As DNA, the CDR3 is TGTGCCAGCAGCCCCCTCCAGGTACCAAATGGCTACACCTTC.

This clonotype was seen a handful of times. J is TRBJ1-5 and V is TRBV2; 7 bases are a match to TRBD1. Germline CDR1 is SNHLY and CDR2 is FYNNEI. The CDR3 is 14 amino acids. With V trimmed by 6 bases and J by 4 bases, 6 bases remained unmatched. CDR3 residues: CASRMTGSNQPQHF. DNA of the CDR3: TGTGCCAGCAGGATGACAGGGAGTAATCAGCCCCAGCATTTT. The complete variable domain, with remaining parts taken from reference TRBV2 and TRBJ1-5, reads EPEVTQTPSHQVTQMGQEVILRCVPISNHLYFYWYRQILGQKVEFLVSFYNNEISEKSEIFDDQFSVERPDGSNFTLKIRSTKLEDSAMYFCASRMTGSNQPQHFGDGTRLSIL.